A selection of T cell receptor beta chains follows, all from one sample in a study of T cells in Graves' hyperthyroidism and ophthalmopathy. TCRdb reprocessed the multiplex PCR reads via MiXCR and lists one record per CDR3 protein. The data show approximately 410,000 distinct CDR3 sequences, approximately 15% seen once. The specimen sequenced was blood. The receptor set was obtained from a man between 18 and 35 years old with Graves' ophthalmopathy. Both conserved end residues are trimmed from each CDR3. Fields, in order: CDR3 protein, V gene, J gene, clone size. Some rows mark clone size as missing; the rest say once, few, many or name a class of expanded clone.

CDR3 protein: ASSLGAVSSYEQY
V gene: TRBV7-2
J gene: TRBJ2-7
clone size: many

CDR3 protein: ASSQGGGATWETQY
V gene: TRBV4-1
J gene: TRBJ2-5
clone size: few

CDR3 protein: ASREPGQDYEQY
V gene: TRBV6-1
J gene: TRBJ2-7
clone size: few

CDR3 protein: ASSEGPYGYT
V gene: TRBV19
J gene: TRBJ1-2
clone size: .

CDR3 protein: ASSPGLRTNTEAF
V gene: TRBV18
J gene: TRBJ1-1
clone size: many

CDR3 protein: ATSAELGADTQY
V gene: TRBV24-1
J gene: TRBJ2-3
clone size: many

CDR3 protein: ASSQTGWGNQPQH
V gene: TRBV7-6
J gene: TRBJ1-5
clone size: few

CDR3 protein: ASSLIVFLGTDTQY
V gene: TRBV12-3/TRBV12-4
J gene: TRBJ2-3
clone size: many

CDR3 protein: ASADWVTEAF
V gene: TRBV28
J gene: TRBJ1-1
clone size: many

CDR3 protein: ASSFPGREQY
V gene: TRBV7-9
J gene: TRBJ2-7
clone size: many

CDR3 protein: ASSQWFVFREFRGNTIY
V gene: TRBV3-1
J gene: TRBJ1-3
clone size: .

CDR3 protein: ASSRQQSYEQY
V gene: TRBV5-1
J gene: TRBJ2-7
clone size: many

CDR3 protein: ASSQLRSRDTQY
V gene: TRBV13
J gene: TRBJ2-3
clone size: many

CDR3 protein: AITSGLAGANVLT
V gene: TRBV10-3
J gene: TRBJ2-6
clone size: many

CDR3 protein: ASSLVSGPFVANVLT
V gene: TRBV5-6
J gene: TRBJ2-6
clone size: few

CDR3 protein: SARNTGPGYT
V gene: TRBV20-1
J gene: TRBJ1-2
clone size: many

CDR3 protein: ASSAAPTDRGFPYEQY
V gene: TRBV4-1
J gene: TRBJ2-7
clone size: many

CDR3 protein: AWRIQGAGEQY
V gene: TRBV30
J gene: TRBJ2-7
clone size: many

CDR3 protein: ASNFAGGSNSPLH
V gene: TRBV19
J gene: TRBJ1-6
clone size: few

CDR3 protein: ASTSPVGGGGTDTQY
V gene: TRBV6-1
J gene: TRBJ2-3
clone size: .

CDR3 protein: ATAGQGTGELF
V gene: TRBV24-1
J gene: TRBJ2-2
clone size: few

CDR3 protein: ATSRITRVYSNQPQH
V gene: TRBV15
J gene: TRBJ1-5
clone size: many

CDR3 protein: ASLEEGGTGELF
V gene: TRBV2
J gene: TRBJ2-2
clone size: many

CDR3 protein: ASSDGDEQF
V gene: TRBV10-1
J gene: TRBJ2-1
clone size: many

CDR3 protein: ASTPQQGSNQPQH
V gene: TRBV19
J gene: TRBJ1-5
clone size: many

CDR3 protein: ASSSGQTSYNEQF
V gene: TRBV5-1
J gene: TRBJ2-1
clone size: many

CDR3 protein: ASSSGTGGLKETQY
V gene: TRBV7-2
J gene: TRBJ2-5
clone size: .

CDR3 protein: ASGDGRVGEKLF
V gene: TRBV12-5
J gene: TRBJ1-4
clone size: few

CDR3 protein: ASSWTSGRAIYNEQF
V gene: TRBV12-3/TRBV12-4
J gene: TRBJ2-1
clone size: few

CDR3 protein: ASSLVSGGDYEQY
V gene: TRBV5-1
J gene: TRBJ2-7
clone size: .

CDR3 protein: ASSLVRAQGDEAF
V gene: TRBV7-9
J gene: TRBJ1-1
clone size: many